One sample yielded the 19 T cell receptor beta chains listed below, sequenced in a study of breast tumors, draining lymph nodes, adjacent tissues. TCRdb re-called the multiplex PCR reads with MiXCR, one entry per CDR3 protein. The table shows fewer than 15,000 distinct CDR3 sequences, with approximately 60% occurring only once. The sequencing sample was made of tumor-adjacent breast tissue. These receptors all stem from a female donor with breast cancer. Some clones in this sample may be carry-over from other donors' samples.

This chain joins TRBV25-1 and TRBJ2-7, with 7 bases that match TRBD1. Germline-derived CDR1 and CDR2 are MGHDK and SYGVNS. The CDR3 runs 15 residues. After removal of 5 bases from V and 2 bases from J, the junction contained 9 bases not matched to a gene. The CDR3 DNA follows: TGTGCCAGCAGTTACGCAGGGGGAACCCCCTACGAGCAGTACTTC. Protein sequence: CASSYAGGTPYEQYF.

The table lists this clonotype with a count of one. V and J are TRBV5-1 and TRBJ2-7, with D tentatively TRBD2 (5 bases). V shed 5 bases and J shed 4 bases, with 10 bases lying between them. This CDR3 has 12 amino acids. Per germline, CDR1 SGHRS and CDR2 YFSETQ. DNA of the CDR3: TGCGCCAGCAGAGGGAGTGGTTACGAGCAGTACTTC. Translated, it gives CASRGSGYEQYF.

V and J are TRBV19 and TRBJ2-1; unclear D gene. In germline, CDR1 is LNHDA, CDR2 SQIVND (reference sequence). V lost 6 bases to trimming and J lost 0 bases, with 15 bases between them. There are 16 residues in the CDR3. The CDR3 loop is CASSLRSRSSYNEQFF. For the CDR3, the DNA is TGTGCCAGTAGCCTCCGGAGTAGGAGCTCCTACAATGAGCAGTTCTTC. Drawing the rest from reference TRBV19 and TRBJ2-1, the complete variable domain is DGGITQSPKYLFRKEGQNVTLSCEQNLNHDAMYWYRQDPGQGLRLIYYSQIVNDFQKGDIAEGYSVSREKKESFPLTVTSAQKNPTAFYLCASSLRSRSSYNEQFFGPGTRLTVL.

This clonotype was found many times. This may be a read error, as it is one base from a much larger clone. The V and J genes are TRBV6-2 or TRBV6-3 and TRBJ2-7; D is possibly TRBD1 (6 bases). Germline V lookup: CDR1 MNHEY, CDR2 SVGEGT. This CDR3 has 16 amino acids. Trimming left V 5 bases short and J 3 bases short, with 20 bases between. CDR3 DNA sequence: TGTGCCAGCAGTGACCCCCCGCCCCCCAGGGGCTACGAGCAGTACTTC. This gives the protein CASSDPPPPRGYEQYF.

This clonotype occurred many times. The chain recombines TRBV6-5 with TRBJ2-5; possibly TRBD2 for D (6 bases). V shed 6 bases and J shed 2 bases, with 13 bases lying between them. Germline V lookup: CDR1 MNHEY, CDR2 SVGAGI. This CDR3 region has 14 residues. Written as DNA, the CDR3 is TGTGCCAGCAGCCCGAAGGGACTGCAAGAGACCCAGTACTTC. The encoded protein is CASSPKGLQETQYF.

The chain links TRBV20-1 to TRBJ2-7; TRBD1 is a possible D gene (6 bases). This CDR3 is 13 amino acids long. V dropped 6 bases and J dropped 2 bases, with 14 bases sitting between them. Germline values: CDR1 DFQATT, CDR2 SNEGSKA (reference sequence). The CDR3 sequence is CSALTGTTYEQYF. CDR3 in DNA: TGCAGTGCATTGACCGGGACAACCTACGAGCAGTACTTC.

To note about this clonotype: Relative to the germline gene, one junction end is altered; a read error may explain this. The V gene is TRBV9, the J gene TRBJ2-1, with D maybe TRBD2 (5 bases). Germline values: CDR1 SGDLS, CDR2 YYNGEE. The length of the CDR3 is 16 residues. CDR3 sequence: CASSVSAGPGYNEQFF. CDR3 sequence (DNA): TGCGCCAGCAGCGTATCCGCGGGTCCCGGCTACAATGAGCAGTTCTTC.

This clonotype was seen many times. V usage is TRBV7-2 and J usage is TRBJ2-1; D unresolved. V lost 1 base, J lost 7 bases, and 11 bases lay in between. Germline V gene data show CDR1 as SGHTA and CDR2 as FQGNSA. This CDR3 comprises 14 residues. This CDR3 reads CASSLGSDSNEQFF. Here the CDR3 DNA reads TGTGCCAGCAGCTTAGGGTCGGATTCGAATGAGCAGTTCTTC.

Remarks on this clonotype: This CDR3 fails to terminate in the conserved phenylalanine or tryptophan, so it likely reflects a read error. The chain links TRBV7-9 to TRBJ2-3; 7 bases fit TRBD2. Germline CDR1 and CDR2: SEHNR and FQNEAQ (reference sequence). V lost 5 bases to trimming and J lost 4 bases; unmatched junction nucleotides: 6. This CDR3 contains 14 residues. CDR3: CASSQAGRADTQYL. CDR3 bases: TGTGCCAGCAGCCAAGCGGGAAGGGCAGATACGCAGTATCTT.

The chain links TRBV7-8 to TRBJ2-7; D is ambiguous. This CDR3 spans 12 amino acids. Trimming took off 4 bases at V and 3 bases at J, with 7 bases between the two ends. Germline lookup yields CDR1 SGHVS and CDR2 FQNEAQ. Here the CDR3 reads CASSSGYYEQYF. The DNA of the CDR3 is TGTGCCAGCAGCTCCGGTTACTACGAGCAGTACTTC.

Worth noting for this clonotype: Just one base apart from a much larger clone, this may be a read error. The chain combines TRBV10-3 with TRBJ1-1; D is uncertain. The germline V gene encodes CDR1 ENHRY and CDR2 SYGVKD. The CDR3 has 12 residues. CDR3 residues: CAIRESETEAFF. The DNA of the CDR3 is TGTGCCATCAGGGAGTCGGAAACTGAAGCTTTCTTT.

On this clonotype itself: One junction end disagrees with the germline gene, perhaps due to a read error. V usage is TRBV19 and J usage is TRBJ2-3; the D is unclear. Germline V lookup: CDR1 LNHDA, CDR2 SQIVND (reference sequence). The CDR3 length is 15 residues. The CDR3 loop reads CASSIGNSYTDTQYF. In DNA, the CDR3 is TGTGCCAGTAGCATAGGGAACAGCTACACAGATACGCAGTATTTT.

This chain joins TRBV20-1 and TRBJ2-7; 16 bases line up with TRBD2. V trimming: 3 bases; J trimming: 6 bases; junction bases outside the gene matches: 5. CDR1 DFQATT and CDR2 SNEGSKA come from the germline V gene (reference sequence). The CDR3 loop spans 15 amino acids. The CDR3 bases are TGCAGTGCTAGTCCGGGACTAGCGGGAGGGCCCGAGCAGTACTTC. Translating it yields CSASPGLAGGPEQYF.

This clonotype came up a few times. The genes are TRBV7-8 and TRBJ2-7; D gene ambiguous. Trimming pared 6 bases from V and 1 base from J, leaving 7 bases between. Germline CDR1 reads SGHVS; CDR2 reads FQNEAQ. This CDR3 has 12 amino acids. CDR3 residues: CASRLGSYEQYF. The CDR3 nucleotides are TGTGCCAGCAGGTTGGGTTCCTACGAGCAGTACTTC.

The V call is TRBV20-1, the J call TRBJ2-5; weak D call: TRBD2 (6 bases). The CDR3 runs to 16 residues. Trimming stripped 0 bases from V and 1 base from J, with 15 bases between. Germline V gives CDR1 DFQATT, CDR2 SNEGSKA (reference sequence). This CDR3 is CSARDWARGGQETQYF. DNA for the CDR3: TGCAGTGCTAGAGATTGGGCTCGGGGAGGCCAAGAGACCCAGTACTTC.

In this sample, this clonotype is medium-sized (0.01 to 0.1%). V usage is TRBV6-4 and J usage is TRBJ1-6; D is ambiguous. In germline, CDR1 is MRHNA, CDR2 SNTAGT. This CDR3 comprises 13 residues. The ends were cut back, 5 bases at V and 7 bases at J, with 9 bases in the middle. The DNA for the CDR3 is TGTGCCAGCAGTAAAGACATAAATTCACCCCTCCACTTT. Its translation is CASSKDINSPLHF.

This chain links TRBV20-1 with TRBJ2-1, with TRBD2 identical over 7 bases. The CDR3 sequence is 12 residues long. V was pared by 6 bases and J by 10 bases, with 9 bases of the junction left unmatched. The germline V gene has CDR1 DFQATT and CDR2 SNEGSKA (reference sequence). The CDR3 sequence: CSARSGNSEQFF. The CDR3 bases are TGCAGTGCACGGAGCGGGAATAGCGAGCAGTTCTTC.

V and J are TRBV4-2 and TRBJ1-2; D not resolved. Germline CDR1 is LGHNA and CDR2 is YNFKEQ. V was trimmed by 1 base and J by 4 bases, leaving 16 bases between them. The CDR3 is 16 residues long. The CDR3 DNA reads TGTGCCAGCAGCCAAGCCGGGTCCATGAGTTCCTATGGCTACACCTTC. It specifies CASSQAGSMSSYGYTF.

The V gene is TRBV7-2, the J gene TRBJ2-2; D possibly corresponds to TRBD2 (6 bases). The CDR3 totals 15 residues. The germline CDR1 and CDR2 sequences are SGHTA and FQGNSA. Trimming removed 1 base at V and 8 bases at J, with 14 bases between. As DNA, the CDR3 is TGTGCCAGCAGCTTAGGAGTGCGGGGTTCGGGGGAGCTGTTTTTT. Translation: CASSLGVRGSGELFF.